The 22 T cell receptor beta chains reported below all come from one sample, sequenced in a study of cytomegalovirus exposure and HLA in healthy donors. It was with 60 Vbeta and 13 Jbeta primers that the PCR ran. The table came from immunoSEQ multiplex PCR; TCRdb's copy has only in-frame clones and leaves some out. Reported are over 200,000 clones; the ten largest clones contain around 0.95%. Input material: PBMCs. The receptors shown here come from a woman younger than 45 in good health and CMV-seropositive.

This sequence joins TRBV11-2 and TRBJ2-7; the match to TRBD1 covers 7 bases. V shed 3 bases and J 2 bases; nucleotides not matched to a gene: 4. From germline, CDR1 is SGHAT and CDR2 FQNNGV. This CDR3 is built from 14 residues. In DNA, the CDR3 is TGTGCCAGCAGCTTGACAGGGATCACCTACGAGCAGTACTTC. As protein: CASSLTGITYEQYF.

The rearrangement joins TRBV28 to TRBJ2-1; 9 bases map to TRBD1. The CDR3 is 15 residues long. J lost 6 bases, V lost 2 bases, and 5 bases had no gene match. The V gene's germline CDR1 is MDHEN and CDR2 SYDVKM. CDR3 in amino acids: CASSLGTGITNEQFF. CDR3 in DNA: TGTGCCAGCAGTTTAGGGACAGGGATAACCAATGAGCAGTTCTTC.

CDR3 sequence: CASSPFEGAFF. The CDR3 nucleotides read TGTGCCAGCAGCCCCTTCGAGGGAGCTTTCTTT. V usage is TRBV7-9 and J usage is TRBJ1-1; D uncertain. The CDR3 spans 11 residues. Germline assignment: CDR1 SEHNR and CDR2 FQNEAQ (reference sequence). Trimming took off 5 bases at V and 10 bases at J, with 11 bases between the two ends. Based on the CDR3 plus reference TRBV7-9 and TRBJ1-1, the full variable domain is DTGVSQNPRHKITKRGQNVTFRCDPISEHNRLYWYRQTLGQGPEFLTYFQNEAQLEKSRLLSDRFSAERPKGSFSTLEIQRTEQGDSAMYLCASSPFEGAFFGQGTRLTVV.

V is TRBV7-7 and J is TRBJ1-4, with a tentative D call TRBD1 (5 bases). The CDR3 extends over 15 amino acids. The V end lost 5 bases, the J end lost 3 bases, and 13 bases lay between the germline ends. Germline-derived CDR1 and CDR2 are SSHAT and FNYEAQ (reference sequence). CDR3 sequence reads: CASSPSLGANEKLFF. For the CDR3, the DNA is TGTGCCAGCAGCCCCAGCTTAGGGGCTAATGAAAAACTGTTTTTT.

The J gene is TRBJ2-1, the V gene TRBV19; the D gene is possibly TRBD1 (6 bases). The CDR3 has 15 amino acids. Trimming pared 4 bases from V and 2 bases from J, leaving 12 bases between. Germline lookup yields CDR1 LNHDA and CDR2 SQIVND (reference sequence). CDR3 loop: CASSTYQGTYNEQFF. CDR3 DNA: TGTGCCAGTAGTACTTACCAGGGGACCTACAATGAGCAGTTCTTC.

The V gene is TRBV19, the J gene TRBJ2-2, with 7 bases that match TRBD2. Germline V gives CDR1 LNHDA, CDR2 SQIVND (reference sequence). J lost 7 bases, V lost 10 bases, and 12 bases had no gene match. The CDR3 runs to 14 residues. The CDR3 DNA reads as TGTGCCACGGAGGAGGGAGGGAGGAGCGGGGAGCTGTTTTTT. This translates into CATEEGGRSGELFF.

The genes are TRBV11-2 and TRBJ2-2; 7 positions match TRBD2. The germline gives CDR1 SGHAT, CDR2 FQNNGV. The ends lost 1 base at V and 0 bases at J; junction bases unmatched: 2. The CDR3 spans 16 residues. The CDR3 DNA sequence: TGTGCCAGCAGCTTAGCCGCGGGGGCGAACACCGGGGAGCTGTTTTTT. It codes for CASSLAAGANTGELFF.

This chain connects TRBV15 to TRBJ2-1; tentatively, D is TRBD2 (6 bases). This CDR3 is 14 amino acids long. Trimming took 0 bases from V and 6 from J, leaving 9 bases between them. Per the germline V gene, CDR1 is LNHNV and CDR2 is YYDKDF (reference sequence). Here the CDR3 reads CATSRDLGGNEQFF. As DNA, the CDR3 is TGTGCCACCAGCAGAGATCTCGGGGGCAATGAGCAGTTCTTC.

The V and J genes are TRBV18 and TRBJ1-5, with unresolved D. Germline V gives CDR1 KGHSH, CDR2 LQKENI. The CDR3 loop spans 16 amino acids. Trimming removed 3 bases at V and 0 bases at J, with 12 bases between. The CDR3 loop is CASSPSGSYSNQPQHF. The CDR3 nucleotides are TGTGCCAGCTCACCCTCGGGTTCTTATAGCAATCAGCCCCAGCATTTT.

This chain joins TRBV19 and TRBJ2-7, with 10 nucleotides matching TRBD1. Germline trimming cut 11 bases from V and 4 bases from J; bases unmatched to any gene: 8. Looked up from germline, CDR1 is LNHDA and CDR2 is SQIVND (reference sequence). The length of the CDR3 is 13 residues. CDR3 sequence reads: CAGSPGQGYEQYF. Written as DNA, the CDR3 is TGTGCCGGTTCACCGGGACAGGGGTACGAGCAGTACTTC.

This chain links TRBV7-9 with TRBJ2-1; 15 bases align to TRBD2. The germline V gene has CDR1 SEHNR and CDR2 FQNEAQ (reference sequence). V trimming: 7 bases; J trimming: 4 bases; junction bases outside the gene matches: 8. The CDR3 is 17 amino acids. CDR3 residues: CASMAGTSGGTYNEQFF. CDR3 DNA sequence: TGTGCCAGCATGGCTGGGACTAGCGGGGGGACGTACAATGAGCAGTTCTTC.

In nucleotides, the CDR3 is TGTGCCAGCAGTTACTCCCCTAGCGGGAGGTACAATGAGCAGTTCTTC. Its protein product is CASSYSPSGRYNEQFF. V usage is TRBV6-5 and J usage is TRBJ2-1; 11 nucleotides line up with TRBD2. Germline-derived CDR1 and CDR2 are MNHEY and SVGAGI. CDR3 length equals 16 residues. The trim removed 0 bases at V and 4 bases at J, leaving 2 bases unmatched.

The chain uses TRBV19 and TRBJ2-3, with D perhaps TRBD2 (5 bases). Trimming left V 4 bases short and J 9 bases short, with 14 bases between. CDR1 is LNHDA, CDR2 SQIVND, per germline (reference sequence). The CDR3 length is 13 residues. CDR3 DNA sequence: TGTGCCAGTAGTAGGGCCGAGCGGAGGACGCAGTATTTT. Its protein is CASSRAERRTQYF.

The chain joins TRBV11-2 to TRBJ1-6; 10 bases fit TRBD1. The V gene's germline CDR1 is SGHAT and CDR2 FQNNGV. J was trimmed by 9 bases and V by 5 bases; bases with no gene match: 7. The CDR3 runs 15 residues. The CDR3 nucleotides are TGTGCCAGCAGCCTGTGGGACAGGGGAGCTTCACCCCTCCACTTT. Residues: CASSLWDRGASPLHF.

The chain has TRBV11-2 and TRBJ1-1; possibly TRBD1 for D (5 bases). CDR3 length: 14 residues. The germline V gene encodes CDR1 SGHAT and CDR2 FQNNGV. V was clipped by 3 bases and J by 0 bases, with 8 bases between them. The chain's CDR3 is CASSLWGMNTEAFF. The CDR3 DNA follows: TGTGCCAGCAGCTTGTGGGGCATGAACACTGAAGCTTTCTTT.

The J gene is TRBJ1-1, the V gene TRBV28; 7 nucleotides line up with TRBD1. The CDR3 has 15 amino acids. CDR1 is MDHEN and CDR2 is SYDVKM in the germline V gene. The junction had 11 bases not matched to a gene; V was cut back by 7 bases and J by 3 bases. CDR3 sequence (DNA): TGTGCCAGCACCCCGACAGGGAAGAGAGACACTGAAGCTTTCTTT. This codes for CASTPTGKRDTEAFF.

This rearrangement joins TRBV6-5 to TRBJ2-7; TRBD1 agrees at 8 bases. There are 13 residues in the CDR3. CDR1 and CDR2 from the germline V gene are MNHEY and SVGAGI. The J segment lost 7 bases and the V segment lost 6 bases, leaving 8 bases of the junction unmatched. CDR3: CASRTGVAREQYF. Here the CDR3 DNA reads TGTGCCAGCAGGACAGGGGTCGCGAGGGAGCAGTACTTC.

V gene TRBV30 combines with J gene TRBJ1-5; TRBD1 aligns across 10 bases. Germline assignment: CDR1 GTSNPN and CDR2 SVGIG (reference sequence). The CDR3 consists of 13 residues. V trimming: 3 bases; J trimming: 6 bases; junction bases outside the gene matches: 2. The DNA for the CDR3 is TGTGCCTGGAGGACAGGGGGCAGTCAGCCCCAGCATTTT. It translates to CAWRTGGSQPQHF. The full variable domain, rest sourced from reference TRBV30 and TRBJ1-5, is SQTIHQWPATLVQPVGSPLSLECTVEGTSNPNLYWYRQAAGRGLQLLFYSVGIGQISSEVPQNLSASRPQDRQFILSSKKLLLSDSGFYLCAWRTGGSQPQHFGDGTRLSIL.

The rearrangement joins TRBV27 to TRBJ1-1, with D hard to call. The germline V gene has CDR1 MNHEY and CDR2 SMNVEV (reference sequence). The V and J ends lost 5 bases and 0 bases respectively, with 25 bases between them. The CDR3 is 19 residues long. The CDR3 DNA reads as TGTGCCAGCAGTAGGATCGTATACGAGGGCGGGTCGGTGAACACTGAAGCTTTCTTT. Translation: CASSRIVYEGGSVNTEAFF.

CDR3 protein: CASSLLYEQYF. The CDR3 DNA follows: TGTGCCAGCAGTTTACTCTACGAGCAGTACTTC. This chain uses TRBV28 with TRBJ2-7; D not resolved. The germline V gene encodes CDR1 MDHEN and CDR2 SYDVKM. Trimming pared 2 bases from V and 3 bases from J, leaving 2 bases between. The CDR3 is made up of 11 amino acids.

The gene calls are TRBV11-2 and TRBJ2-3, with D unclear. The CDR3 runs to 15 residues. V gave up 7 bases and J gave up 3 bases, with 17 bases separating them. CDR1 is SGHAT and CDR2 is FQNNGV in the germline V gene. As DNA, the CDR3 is TGTGCCAGCACCCTATTAGTGGAGAGAACAGATACGCAGTATTTT. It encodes CASTLLVERTDTQYF.

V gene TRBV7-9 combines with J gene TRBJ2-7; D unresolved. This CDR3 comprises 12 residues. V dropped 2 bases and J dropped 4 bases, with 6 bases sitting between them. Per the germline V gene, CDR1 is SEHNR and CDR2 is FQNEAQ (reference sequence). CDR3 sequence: CASSLRYYEQYF. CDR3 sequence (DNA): TGTGCCAGCAGCTTACGTTATTACGAGCAGTACTTC.